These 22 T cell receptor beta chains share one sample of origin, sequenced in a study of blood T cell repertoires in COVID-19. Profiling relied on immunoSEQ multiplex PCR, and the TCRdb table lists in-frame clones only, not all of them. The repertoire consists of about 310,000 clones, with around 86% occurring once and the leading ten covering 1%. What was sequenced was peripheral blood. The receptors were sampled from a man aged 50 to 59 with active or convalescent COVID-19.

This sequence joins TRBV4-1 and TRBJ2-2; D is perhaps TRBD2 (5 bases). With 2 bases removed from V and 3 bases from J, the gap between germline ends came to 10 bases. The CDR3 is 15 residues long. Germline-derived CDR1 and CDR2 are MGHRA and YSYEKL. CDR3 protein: CASSQLGVDTGELFF. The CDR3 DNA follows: TGCGCCAGCAGCCAACTCGGGGTCGACACCGGGGAGCTGTTTTTT.

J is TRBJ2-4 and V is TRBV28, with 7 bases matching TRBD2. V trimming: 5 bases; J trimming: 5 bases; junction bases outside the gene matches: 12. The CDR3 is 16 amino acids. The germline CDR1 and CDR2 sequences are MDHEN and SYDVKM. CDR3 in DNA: TGTGCCAGCAGTCCCATTAGAGAGCTAGCGGAAAACATTCAGTACTTC. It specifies CASSPIRELAENIQYF. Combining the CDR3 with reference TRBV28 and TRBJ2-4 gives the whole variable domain DVKVTQSSRYLVKRTGEKVFLECVQDMDHENMFWYRQDPGLGLRLIYFSYDVKMKEKGDIPEGYSVSREKKERFSLILESASTNQTSMYLCASSPIRELAENIQYFGAGTRLSVL.

In nucleotides, the CDR3 is TGCGCCAGCAGCCCGAGTGGGCGGGCTAATGAAAAACTGTTTTTT. It yields the protein CASSPSGRANEKLFF. The genes are TRBV5-1 and TRBJ1-4; no clear D. Germline assignment: CDR1 SGHRS and CDR2 YFSETQ. V gave up 4 bases and J gave up 3 bases, with 13 bases separating them. The CDR3 runs 15 residues.

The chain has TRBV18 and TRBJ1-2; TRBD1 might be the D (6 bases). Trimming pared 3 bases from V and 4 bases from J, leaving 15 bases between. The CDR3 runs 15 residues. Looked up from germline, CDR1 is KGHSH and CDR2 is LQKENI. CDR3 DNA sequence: TGTGCCAGCTCACCCGAACAGGGTGCTGTCTATGGCTACACCTTC. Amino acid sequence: CASSPEQGAVYGYTF.

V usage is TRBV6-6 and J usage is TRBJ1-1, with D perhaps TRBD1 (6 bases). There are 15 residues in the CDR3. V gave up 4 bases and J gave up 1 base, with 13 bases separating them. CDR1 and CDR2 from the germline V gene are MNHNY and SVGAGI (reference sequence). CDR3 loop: CASSLGQFWNTEAFF. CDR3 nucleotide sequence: TGTGCCAGCAGTTTAGGACAGTTTTGGAACACTGAAGCTTTCTTT.

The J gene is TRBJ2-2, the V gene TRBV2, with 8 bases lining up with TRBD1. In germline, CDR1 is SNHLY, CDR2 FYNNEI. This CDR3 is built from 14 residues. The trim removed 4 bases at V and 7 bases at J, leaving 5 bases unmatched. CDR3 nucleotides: TGTGCCAGCAGTGGACAGGGGAGTGTCGGGGAGCTGTTTTTT. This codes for CASSGQGSVGELFF.

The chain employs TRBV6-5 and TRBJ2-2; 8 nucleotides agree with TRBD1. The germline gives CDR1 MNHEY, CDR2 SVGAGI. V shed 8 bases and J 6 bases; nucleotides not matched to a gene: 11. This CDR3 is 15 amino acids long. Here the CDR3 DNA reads TGTGCCAGCTATTGGACAGGGTCGGTCTCCGGGGAGCTGTTTTTT. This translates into CASYWTGSVSGELFF.

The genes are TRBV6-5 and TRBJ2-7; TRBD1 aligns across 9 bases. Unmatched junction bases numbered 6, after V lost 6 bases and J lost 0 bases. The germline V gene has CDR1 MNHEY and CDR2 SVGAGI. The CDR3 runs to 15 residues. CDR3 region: CASSRRDRASYEQYF. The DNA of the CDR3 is TGTGCCAGCAGCCGCCGGGACAGGGCCTCCTACGAGCAGTACTTC.

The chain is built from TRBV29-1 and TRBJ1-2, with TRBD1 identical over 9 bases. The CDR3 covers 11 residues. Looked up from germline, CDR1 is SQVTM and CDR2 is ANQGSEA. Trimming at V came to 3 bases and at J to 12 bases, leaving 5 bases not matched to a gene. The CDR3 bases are TGCAGCGTTGATGACAGGGGGGAGGACACCTTC. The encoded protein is CSVDDRGEDTF.

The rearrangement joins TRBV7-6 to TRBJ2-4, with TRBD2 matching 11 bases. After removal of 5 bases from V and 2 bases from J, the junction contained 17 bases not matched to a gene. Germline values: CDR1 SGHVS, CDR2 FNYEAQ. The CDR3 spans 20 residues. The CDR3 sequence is CASSQPPTTSGSASKNIQYF. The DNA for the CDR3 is TGTGCCAGCAGCCAACCCCCCACCACTAGCGGGAGCGCGTCCAAAAACATTCAGTACTTC.

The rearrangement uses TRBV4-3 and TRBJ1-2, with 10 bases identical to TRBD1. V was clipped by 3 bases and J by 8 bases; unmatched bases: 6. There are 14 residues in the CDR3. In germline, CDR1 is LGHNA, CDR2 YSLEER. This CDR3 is CASSHSGTGVGYTF. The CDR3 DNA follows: TGCGCCAGCAGCCACTCCGGGACAGGGGTCGGCTACACCTTC.

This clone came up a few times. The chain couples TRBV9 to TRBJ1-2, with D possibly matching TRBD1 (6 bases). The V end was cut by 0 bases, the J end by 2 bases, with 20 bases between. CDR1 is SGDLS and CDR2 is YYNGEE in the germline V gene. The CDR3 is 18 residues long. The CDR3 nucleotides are TGTGCCAGCAGCGTAGACCCGGGGCGGGGGGCCTCCAACTATGGCTACACCTTC. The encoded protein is CASSVDPGRGASNYGYTF.

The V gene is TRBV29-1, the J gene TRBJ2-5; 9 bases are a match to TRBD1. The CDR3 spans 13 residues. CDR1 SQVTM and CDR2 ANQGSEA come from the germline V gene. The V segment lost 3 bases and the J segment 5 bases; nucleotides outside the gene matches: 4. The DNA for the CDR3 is TGCAGCGTTGATGGAGGGACAGGGGAGACCCAGTACTTC. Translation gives CSVDGGTGETQYF.

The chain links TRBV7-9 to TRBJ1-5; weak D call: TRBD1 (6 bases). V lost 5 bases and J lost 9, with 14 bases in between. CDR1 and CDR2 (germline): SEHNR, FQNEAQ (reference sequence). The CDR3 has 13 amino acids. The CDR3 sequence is CASSRTGRGPQHF. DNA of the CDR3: TGTGCCAGCAGCCGTACAGGGAGGGGGCCCCAGCATTTT.

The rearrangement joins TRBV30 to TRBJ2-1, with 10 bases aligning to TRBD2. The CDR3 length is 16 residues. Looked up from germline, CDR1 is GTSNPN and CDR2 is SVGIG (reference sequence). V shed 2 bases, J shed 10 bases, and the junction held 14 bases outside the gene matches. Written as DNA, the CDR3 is TGTGCCTGGAGTTTCAGGACTAGCGGAAAAAAGTGGGAGCAGTTCTTC. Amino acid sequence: CAWSFRTSGKKWEQFF.

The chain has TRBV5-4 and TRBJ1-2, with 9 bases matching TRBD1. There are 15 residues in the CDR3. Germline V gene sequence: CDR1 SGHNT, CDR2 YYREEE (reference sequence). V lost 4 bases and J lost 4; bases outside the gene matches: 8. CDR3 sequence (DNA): TGTGCCAGCAGCGCACCGGGACAGGGCGGCTATGGCTACACCTTC. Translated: CASSAPGQGGYGYTF.

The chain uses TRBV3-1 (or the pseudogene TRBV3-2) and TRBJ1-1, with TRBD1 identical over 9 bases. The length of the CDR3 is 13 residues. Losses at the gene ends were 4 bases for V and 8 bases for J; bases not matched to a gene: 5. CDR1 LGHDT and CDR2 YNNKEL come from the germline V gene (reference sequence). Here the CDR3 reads CASSLGTGPEAFF. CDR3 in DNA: TGTGCCAGCAGCCTCGGGACAGGGCCCGAAGCTTTCTTT.

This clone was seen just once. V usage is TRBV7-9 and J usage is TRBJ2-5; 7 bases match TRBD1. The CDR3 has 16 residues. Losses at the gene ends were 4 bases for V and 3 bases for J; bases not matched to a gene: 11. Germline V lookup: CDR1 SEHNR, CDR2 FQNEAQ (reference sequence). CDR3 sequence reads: CASSSSPGQEKETQYF. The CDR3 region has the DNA TGTGCCAGCAGCTCCTCCCCCGGACAGGAAAAAGAGACCCAGTACTTC.

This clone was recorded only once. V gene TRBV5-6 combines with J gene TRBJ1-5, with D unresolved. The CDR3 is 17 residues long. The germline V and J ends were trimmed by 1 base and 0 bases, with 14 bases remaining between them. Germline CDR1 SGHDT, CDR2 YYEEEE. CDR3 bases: TGTGCCAGCAGCTTGTCTGAAACTCCCTATAGCAATCAGCCCCAGCATTTT. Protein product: CASSLSETPYSNQPQHF.

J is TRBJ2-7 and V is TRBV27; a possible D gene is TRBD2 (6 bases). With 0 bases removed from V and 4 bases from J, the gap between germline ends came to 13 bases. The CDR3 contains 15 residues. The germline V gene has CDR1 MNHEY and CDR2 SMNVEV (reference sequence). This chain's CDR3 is CASSLSGTDKYEQYF. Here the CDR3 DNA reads TGTGCCAGCAGTTTATCGGGGACTGATAAGTACGAGCAGTACTTC.

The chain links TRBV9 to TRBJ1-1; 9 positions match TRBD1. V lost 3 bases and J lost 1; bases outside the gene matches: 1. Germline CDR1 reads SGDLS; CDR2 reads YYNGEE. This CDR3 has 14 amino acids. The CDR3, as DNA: TGTGCCAGCAGCGGGACAGGGGCGAACACTGAAGCTTTCTTT. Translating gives CASSGTGANTEAFF.

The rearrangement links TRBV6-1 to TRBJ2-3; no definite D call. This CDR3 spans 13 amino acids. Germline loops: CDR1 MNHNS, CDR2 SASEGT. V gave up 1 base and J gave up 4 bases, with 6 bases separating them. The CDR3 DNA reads TGTGCCAGCAGTGAAGTATTCGCAGATACGCAGTATTTT. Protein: CASSEVFADTQYF.